The next 13 T cell receptor beta chains were all read from a single sample in a study of blood T cell repertoires in COVID-19. Profiling relied on immunoSEQ multiplex PCR, and the TCRdb table lists in-frame clones only, not all of them. The table lists about 250,000 clones, about 91% of them singletons. Sequencing was performed on peripheral blood. Every receptor here comes from a woman aged 25 to 39 with COVID-19, enrolled during active disease.

V gene TRBV19 combines with J gene TRBJ1-2, with 7 bases that match TRBD1. This CDR3 contains 15 residues. The J segment lost 4 bases and the V segment lost 5 bases, leaving 10 bases of the junction unmatched. CDR1 and CDR2 (germline): LNHDA, SQIVND (reference sequence). The CDR3: CASSFVRGHGYGYTF. The CDR3 DNA is TGTGCCAGTAGTTTCGTGAGGGGGCACGGCTATGGCTACACCTTC.

This clone was seen a few times. CDR3 DNA sequence: TGTGCCAGCAGTTTAAGTTCTTCCGGGGGTGGGTACAATGAGCAGTTCTTC. Translating gives CASSLSSSGGGYNEQFF. The chain has TRBV27 and TRBJ2-1, with D possibly TRBD2 on 6 matching bases. The CDR3 runs 17 residues. The germline V and J ends were trimmed by 2 bases and 4 bases, with 18 bases remaining between them. Germline lookup yields CDR1 MNHEY and CDR2 SMNVEV (reference sequence).

On this clone: Other DNA sequences of this sample code for an identical CDR3. The J gene is TRBJ2-1, the V gene TRBV9; D is unclear. V was clipped by 0 bases and J by 0 bases, with 7 bases between them. Germline assignment: CDR1 SGDLS and CDR2 YYNGEE. This CDR3 is 15 amino acids long. In nucleotides, the CDR3 is TGTGCCAGCAGCGTAGAAGCGAGCTCCTACAATGAGCAGTTCTTC. Its translation is CASSVEASSYNEQFF.

V and J are TRBV3-1 (or the pseudogene TRBV3-2) and TRBJ2-3, with 9 bases fitting TRBD1. The CDR3 loop spans 15 amino acids. J was trimmed by 0 bases and V by 4 bases; bases with no gene match: 2. Germline CDR1 reads LGHDT; CDR2 reads YNNKEL (reference sequence). This CDR3 is CASSPGTGSTDTQYF. The CDR3 coding sequence is TGTGCCAGCAGCCCCGGGACAGGGAGCACAGATACGCAGTATTTT.

The genes are TRBV2 and TRBJ2-7, with 7 positions matching TRBD1. Germline CDR1 SNHLY, CDR2 FYNNEI. The CDR3 consists of 14 residues. The V and J ends lost 7 bases and 3 bases, in that order; junction bases with no gene match: 9. In DNA form, the CDR3 reads TGTGCCAGCAAAATCGGGGCAGGGGGCTACGAGCAGTACTTC. It specifies CASKIGAGGYEQYF.

The gene calls are TRBV2 and TRBJ1-2; possibly TRBD1 for D (5 bases). Trimming took 3 bases from V and 4 from J, leaving 6 bases between them. Germline V gene data show CDR1 as SNHLY and CDR2 as FYNNEI. CDR3 length: 12 amino acids. The CDR3 coding sequence is TGTGCCAGCAGTGAGACAGTCTATGGCTACACCTTC. Its protein product is CASSETVYGYTF.

This sequence joins TRBV6-2 or TRBV6-3 and TRBJ1-3, with unresolved D. The CDR3 consists of 16 residues. The V and J ends lost 2 bases and 4 bases respectively, with 15 bases between them. Germline CDR1 and CDR2: MNHEY and SVGEGT. The CDR3 here is CASSYETGSLGNTIYF. The DNA of the CDR3 is TGTGCCAGCAGTTACGAGACGGGATCTCTCGGAAACACCATATATTTT.

This chain joins TRBV10-2 and TRBJ1-1; 7 nucleotides align to TRBD1. The germline CDR1 and CDR2 sequences are WSHSY and SAAADI. V lost 5 bases to trimming and J lost 4 bases; unmatched junction nucleotides: 4. The CDR3 totals 13 residues. Written as DNA, the CDR3 is TGCGCCAGCAGTCGACAGGGTACCACTGAAGCTTTCTTT. Translation gives CASSRQGTTEAFF.

The chain recombines TRBV4-3 with TRBJ1-2; no definite D call. The V gene lost 1 base and the J gene lost 2 bases, with 11 bases spanning the gap. Germline lookup yields CDR1 LGHNA and CDR2 YSLEER. This CDR3 is built from 15 residues. The CDR3 DNA sequence: TGCGCCAGCAGCCAAGGCATACCAGCGAACTATGGCTACACCTTC. Its translation: CASSQGIPANYGYTF.

This chain connects TRBV6-5 to TRBJ1-2; D ambiguous. Germline loops: CDR1 MNHEY, CDR2 SVGAGI. V lost 6 bases and J 3 bases, leaving 5 bases between the germline ends. The CDR3 is made up of 11 amino acids. The CDR3 region has the DNA TGTGCCAGCAGGACTGACTATGGCTACACCTTC. It encodes CASRTDYGYTF.

A word on this clone: At the DNA level, this CDR3 is encoded by other sequences in the same sample as well. The chain links TRBV12-3 or TRBV12-4 to TRBJ1-1, with a tentative D call TRBD1 (5 bases). This CDR3 comprises 13 residues. Trimming stripped 2 bases from V and 1 base from J, with 5 bases between. The CDR3 loop is CASSLQGNTEAFF. CDR3 bases: TGTGCCAGCAGTTTACAGGGGAACACTGAAGCTTTCTTT.

V usage is TRBV28 and J usage is TRBJ2-1, with TRBD2 matching over 9 bases. Germline assignment: CDR1 MDHEN and CDR2 SYDVKM. The CDR3 length is 16 residues. Trimming at V came to 5 bases and at J to 4 bases, leaving 9 bases not matched to a gene. In nucleotides, the CDR3 is TGTGCCAGCAGTCCAACCGGCGCGGGGGGGTACAATGAGCAGTTCTTC. It specifies CASSPTGAGGYNEQFF.

This chain joins TRBV4-2 and TRBJ2-3; D is unclear. The CDR3 has 15 residues. Germline V lookup: CDR1 LGHNA, CDR2 YNFKEQ. Trimming pared 2 bases from V and 2 bases from J, leaving 11 bases between. The CDR3 DNA reads TGTGCCAGCAGCCAAAACCTCTATAACACAGATACGCAGTATTTT. Translated: CASSQNLYNTDTQYF.